This TCR beta chain was sequenced during a study of blood T cell repertoires in COVID-19. At the level of the study: Some COVID-19 samples were acute and others convalescent; all came from the United States, Italy and Spain.

Original analysis: Reference gene primer amplification gave nucleated cell count estimates. Measured with immunoSEQ multiplex PCR; TCRdb has only the in-frame clones, and not every one. That table supplies the V and J calls and clone size; D and trimming were determined from the DNA. The repertoire holds 250,000 to 350,000 clones, with more than 75% as singletons. The sample was peripheral blood. This receptor was obtained from a woman in her forties or fifties with acute or convalescent COVID-19.

The chain's CDR3 is CASSLGTGADTQYF. DNA for the CDR3: TGCGCCAGCAGCTTGGGGACAGGGGCAGATACGCAGTATTTT. The V and J genes are TRBV5-1 and TRBJ2-3; 9 nucleotides line up with TRBD1. V lost 0 bases and J lost 4; bases outside the gene matches: 0. This CDR3 has 14 amino acids. From germline, CDR1 is SGHRS and CDR2 YFSETQ. Supplemented by reference TRBV5-1 and TRBJ2-3, the full variable domain reads KAGVTQTPRYLIKTRGQQVTLSCSPISGHRSVSWYQQTPGQGLQFLFEYFSETQRNKGNFPGRFSGRQFSNSRSEMNVSTLELGDSALYLCASSLGTGADTQYFGPGTRLTVL.